This T cell receptor (beta chain) is drawn from a study of shared clonotypes between healthy human individuals. Points from the study as a whole: Shared across several donors were roughly 4.7% of the naive CD4 clonotypes.

With regard to this clone: Its antigen is undetermined.

TCRdb's table, derived via immunoSEQ multiplex PCR, lists solely in-frame clones and lacks some. Here the sample spans around 990,000 clones, 60% to 85% being singletons. The V and J ends lost 0 bases and 4 bases respectively, with 15 bases between them. Germline V gives CDR1 PRHDT, CDR2 FYEKMQ (reference sequence). The CDR3 is 17 residues long. This TCR derives from a man between 18 and 35 years old in good health. Some clones in this sample may be carry-over from other donors' samples. The chain carries TRBV13 and TRBJ1-4, with a tentative D call TRBD1 (5 bases). The sequenced sample was memory CD4+ T cells from PBMCs. Described subset: CD45RA-negative fraction. The CDR3 nucleotides read TGTGCCAGCAGCTTAGGACCCCCCAGGGCCCTTAATGAAAAACTGTTTTTT. Protein sequence: CASSLGPPRALNEKLFF.